This T cell receptor beta chain was retrieved from a study of T cell responses to AZD1222 COVID-19 vaccine. Germline V gene data show CDR1 as SGHRS and CDR2 as YFSETQ. V lost 4 bases, J lost 4 bases, and 21 bases lay in between. The CDR3 extends over 17 amino acids. TCRdb keeps only in-frame clones here, not all; method: immunoSEQ multiplex PCR. The sample lists around 200,000 clones, about nine tenths occurring once. The genes are TRBV5-1 and TRBJ1-3; D is unclear. This specimen was peripheral blood, taken on day 0 of AZD1222 vaccination. This receptor was taken from an adult in good health. CDR3 protein: CASSPLAGTREGNTIYF. The CDR3 region has the DNA TGCGCCAGCAGCCCCCTCGCGGGCACTCGAGAAGGAAACACCATATATTTT. Full variable domain (missing parts from reference TRBV5-1 and TRBJ1-3): KAGVTQTPRYLIKTRGQQVTLSCSPISGHRSVSWYQQTPGQGLQFLFEYFSETQRNKGNFPGRFSGRQFSNSRSEMNVSTLELGDSALYLCASSPLAGTREGNTIYFGEGSWLTVV.